The 14 T cell receptor beta chains below all came from one sample that was sequenced in a study of metastatic and nonmetastatic thyroid tumors. TCRdb redid the clone calls on the PCR reads using MiXCR. Of approximately 16,000 clones listed, approximately 20% are singletons. All patients were untreated before thyroid surgery. Material: blood. The receptors come from a female donor with papillary thyroid cancer or a benign thyroid nodule (not recorded which). Some clones in this sample may be carry-over from other donors' samples.

This clone was recorded many times. The V call is TRBV5-6, the J call TRBJ2-3; 13 nucleotides agree with TRBD2. The germline gives CDR1 SGHDT, CDR2 YYEEEE. V dropped 3 bases and J dropped 6; count of bases not matched to a gene: 10. The CDR3 consists of 17 residues. CDR3: CASSSRTSGRVSDTQYF. In DNA, the CDR3 is TGTGCCAGCAGCTCGAGGACTAGCGGGAGAGTTAGTGATACGCAGTATTTT.

This clone was counted between two and nine times. The chain is built from TRBV6-2 or TRBV6-3 and TRBJ1-5; 8 nucleotides agree with TRBD1. V lost 5 bases, J lost 6 bases, and 6 bases stayed unmatched. The CDR3 totals 14 residues. Germline CDR1 MNHEY, CDR2 SVGEGT. As DNA, the CDR3 is TGTGCCAGCAGTCAGGGGGCTTGGACTCAGCCCCAGCATTTT. The encoded protein is CASSQGAWTQPQHF.

This clone was counted at least ten times. The chain has TRBV29-1 and TRBJ2-3; the D call may be TRBD1 or TRBD2 (6 bases each). The CDR3 loop spans 13 amino acids. Germline assignment: CDR1 SQVTM and CDR2 ANQGSEA. Trimming took 7 bases from V and 4 from J, leaving 15 bases between them. The CDR3 nucleotides are TGCAGCGCCACTAGGGGGGTAGCAGATACGCAGTATTTT. As protein: CSATRGVADTQYF.

This clone was seen at least ten times. The chain joins TRBV4-2 to TRBJ2-7; 10 nucleotides align to TRBD1. CDR3 length: 15 residues. The germline V gene has CDR1 LGHNA and CDR2 YNFKEQ. Losses at the gene ends were 4 bases for V and 5 bases for J; bases not matched to a gene: 8. The CDR3 DNA sequence: TGTGCCAGCAGCCCTCCGGGACAGGGGTTCAACGAGCAGTACTTC. Encoded protein: CASSPPGQGFNEQYF.

The chain joins TRBV15 to TRBJ2-7; D may be TRBD1 or TRBD2 (5 bases each). The CDR3 length is 15 residues. Looked up from germline, CDR1 is LNHNV and CDR2 is YYDKDF (reference sequence). The ends were cut back, 1 base at V and 1 base at J, with 11 bases in the middle. The CDR3 is CATSRAGTASYEQYF. The CDR3 DNA reads TGTGCCACCAGCAGAGCGGGGACGGCATCCTACGAGCAGTACTTC.

By share, this clone ranks as medium-sized. This rearrangement joins TRBV2 to TRBJ2-2; 10 nucleotides agree with TRBD2. The CDR3 length is 14 residues. Germline CDR1 reads SNHLY; CDR2 reads FYNNEI. Trimming took 8 bases from V and 7 from J; bases not matched to a gene: 7. The DNA for the CDR3 is TGTGCCAGCCTCCTAGCGGGAGCGGGCGGGGAGCTGTTTTTT. This encodes CASLLAGAGGELFF. The full variable domain, rest sourced from reference TRBV2 and TRBJ2-2, is EPEVTQTPSHQVTQMGQEVILRCVPISNHLYFYWYRQILGQKVEFLVSFYNNEISEKSEIFDDQFSVERPDGSNFTLKIRSTKLEDSAMYFCASLLAGAGGELFFGEGSRLTVL.

V usage is TRBV5-5 and J usage is TRBJ1-5, with 7 bases that match TRBD1. Germline loops: CDR1 SGHKS, CDR2 YYEKEE (reference sequence). CDR3 length equals 14 residues. Unmatched junction bases numbered 1, after V lost 0 bases and J lost 4 bases. The CDR3 loop reads CASSLAGQNQPQHF. In DNA, the CDR3 is TGTGCCAGCAGCTTGGCGGGACAGAATCAGCCCCAGCATTTT. Supplemented by reference TRBV5-5 and TRBJ1-5, the full variable domain reads DAGVTQSPTHLIKTRGQQVTLRCSPISGHKSVSWYQQVLGQGPQFIFQYYEKEERGRGNFPDRFSARQFPNYSSELNVNALLLGDSALYLCASSLAGQNQPQHFGDGTRLSIL.

Note on this clone: Compared with germline, one end of the junction differs, possibly owing to a read error. The chain carries TRBV24-1 and TRBJ2-1, with TRBD2 matching 8 bases. Germline CDR1 and CDR2: KGHDR and SFDVKD. The CDR3 spans 18 residues. The CDR3 sequence is CATIFTPPREGLRNEQFF. For the CDR3, the DNA is TGTGCCACCATCTTTACCCCCCCCCGGGAGGGCCTTAGGAATGAGCAGTTCTTT.

Only a few counts were recorded for this clone. The chain couples TRBV30 to TRBJ2-1, with D maybe TRBD1 (6 bases). The CDR3 is 13 amino acids. Trimming shortened V by 2 bases and J by 4 bases, and 9 bases separated the two germline ends. Germline V gives CDR1 GTSNPN, CDR2 SVGIG (reference sequence). CDR3 residues: CAWSQDRYNEQFF. CDR3 nucleotides: TGTGCCTGGAGTCAAGACAGGTACAATGAGCAGTTCTTC.

V gene TRBV20-1 combines with J gene TRBJ1-6; maybe TRBD1 (5 bases). CDR3 length: 13 amino acids. The germline V gene encodes CDR1 DFQATT and CDR2 SNEGSKA (reference sequence). V dropped 5 bases and J dropped 10 bases, with 15 bases sitting between them. As DNA, the CDR3 is TGCAGTGCTTCCCAACAGGAATCCTCACCCCTCCACTTT. Encoded protein: CSASQQESSPLHF.

Concerning this clone: The conserved closing phenylalanine or tryptophan is absent in this CDR3, likely reflecting a read error. This chain connects TRBV28 to TRBJ1-1; 7 bases are shared with TRBD1. V gave up 7 bases and J gave up 11 bases; unmatched junction bases: 16. Germline V gene sequence: CDR1 MDHEN, CDR2 SYDVKM. The CDR3 has 14 amino acids. The CDR3 protein is CASITQGGRPKAFV. The CDR3 DNA reads as TGTGCCAGCATCACCCAGGGGGGTCGCCCCAAGGCTTTCGTT.

This clone has a count of ten or more. The gene calls are TRBV7-8 and TRBJ1-1, with D possibly being TRBD1 (5 bases). Germline V CDR1 and CDR2: SGHVS, FQNEAQ. With 5 bases removed from V and 0 bases from J, the gap between germline ends came to 13 bases. The CDR3 consists of 15 residues. For the CDR3, the DNA is TGTGCCAGCAGCCCCTCCCGGGGGATGAACACTGAAGCTTTCTTT. Protein sequence: CASSPSRGMNTEAFF.

By frequency in the sample, this clone is medium-sized. The rearrangement joins TRBV6-7 to TRBJ2-7; D not certain. TRBV6-7 has ORF status, its function being uncertain. V lost 10 bases and J lost 3, with 10 bases in between. The CDR3 is made up of 11 amino acids. The CDR3 DNA reads as TGTGCCACCCGGAACTACTACGAGCAGTACTTC. As protein: CATRNYYEQYF.

This clone was recorded many times. The V gene is TRBV19, the J gene TRBJ2-1; D gene unclear. Trimming pared 6 bases from V and 10 bases from J, leaving 16 bases between. Germline V gene data show CDR1 as LNHDA and CDR2 as SQIVND (reference sequence). The CDR3 covers 13 residues. This chain's CDR3 is CASRPNLVGEQFF. Here the CDR3 DNA reads TGTGCCAGTAGGCCCAATCTAGTCGGGGAGCAGTTCTTC.